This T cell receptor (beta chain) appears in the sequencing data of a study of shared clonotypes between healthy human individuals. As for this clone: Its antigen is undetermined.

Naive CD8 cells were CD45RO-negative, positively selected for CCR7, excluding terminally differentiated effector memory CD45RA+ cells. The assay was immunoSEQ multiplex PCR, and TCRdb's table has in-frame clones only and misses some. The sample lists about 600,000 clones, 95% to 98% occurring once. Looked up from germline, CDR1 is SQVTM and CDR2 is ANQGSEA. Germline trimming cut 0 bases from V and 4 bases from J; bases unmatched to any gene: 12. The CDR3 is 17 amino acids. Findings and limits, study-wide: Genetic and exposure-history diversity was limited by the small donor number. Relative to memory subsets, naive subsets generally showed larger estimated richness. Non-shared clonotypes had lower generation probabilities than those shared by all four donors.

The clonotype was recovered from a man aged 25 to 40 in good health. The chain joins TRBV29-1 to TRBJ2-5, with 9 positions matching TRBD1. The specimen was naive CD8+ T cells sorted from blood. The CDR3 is CSVEEGFSDRGSETQYF. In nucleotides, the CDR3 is TGCAGCGTTGAAGAGGGATTTTCGGACAGGGGATCAGAGACCCAGTACTTC.